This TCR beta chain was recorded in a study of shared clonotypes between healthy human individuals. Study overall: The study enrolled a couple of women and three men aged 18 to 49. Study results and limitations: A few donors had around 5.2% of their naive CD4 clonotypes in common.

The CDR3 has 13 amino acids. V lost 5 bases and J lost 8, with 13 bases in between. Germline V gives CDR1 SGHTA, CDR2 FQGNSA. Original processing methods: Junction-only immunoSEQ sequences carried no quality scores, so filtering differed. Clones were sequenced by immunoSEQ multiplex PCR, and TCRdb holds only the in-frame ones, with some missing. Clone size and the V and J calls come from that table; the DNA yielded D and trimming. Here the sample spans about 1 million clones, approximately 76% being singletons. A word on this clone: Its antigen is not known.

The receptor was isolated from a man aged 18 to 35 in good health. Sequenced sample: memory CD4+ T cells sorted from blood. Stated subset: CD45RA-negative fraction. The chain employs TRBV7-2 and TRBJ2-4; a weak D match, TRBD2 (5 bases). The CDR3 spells CASSPSHGDIQYF. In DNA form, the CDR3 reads TGTGCCAGCAGCCCGAGTCACGGGGACATTCAGTACTTC. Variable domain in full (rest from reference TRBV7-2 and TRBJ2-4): GAGVSQSPSNKVTEKGKDVELRCDPISGHTALYWYRQSLGQGLEFLIYFQGNSAPDKSGLPSDRFSAERTGGSVSTLTIQRTQQEDSAVYLCASSPSHGDIQYFGAGTRLSVL.